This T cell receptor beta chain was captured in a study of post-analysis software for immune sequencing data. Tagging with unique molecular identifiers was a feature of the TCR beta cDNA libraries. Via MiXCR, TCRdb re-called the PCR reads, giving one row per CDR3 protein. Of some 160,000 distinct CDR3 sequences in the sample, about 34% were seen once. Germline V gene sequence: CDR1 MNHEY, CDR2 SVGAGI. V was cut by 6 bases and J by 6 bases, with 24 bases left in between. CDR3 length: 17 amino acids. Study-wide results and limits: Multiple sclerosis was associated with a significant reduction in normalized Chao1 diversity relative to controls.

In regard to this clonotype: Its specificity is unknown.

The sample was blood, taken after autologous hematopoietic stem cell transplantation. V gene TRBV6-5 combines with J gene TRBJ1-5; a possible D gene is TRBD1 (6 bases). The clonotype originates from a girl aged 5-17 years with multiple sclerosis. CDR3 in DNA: TGTGCCAGCAGCTTAACGTCTGGGGGGCTAGAGCGTCAGCCCCAGCATTTT. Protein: CASSLTSGGLERQPQHF.